A single TCR beta chain is shown here with its context. Additional DNA sequences in this sample encode the identical CDR3. This entry is derived from a study of shared clonotypes between healthy human individuals. This CDR3 contains 14 residues. V lost 3 bases to trimming and J lost 3 bases, with 10 bases between them. Germline V gives CDR1 MDHEN, CDR2 SYDVKM. Only in-frame clones appear in the TCRdb table, and some are missing; sequencing was by immunoSEQ multiplex PCR. The data hold fewer than 850,000 clones, with about 92% observed a single time. Specimen: memory CD8+ T cells from PBMCs. As to subset: CD45RO+ cells pooled with CCR7-negative TemRA cells. The J gene is TRBJ2-3, the V gene TRBV28, with a possible D match to TRBD1 (6 bases). This clonotype was obtained from a man between 18 and 29 years old in good health. Some clones in this sample may be carry-over from other donors' samples. Here the CDR3 reads CASSFLQGTDTQYF. The DNA for the CDR3 is TGTGCCAGCAGTTTCTTACAGGGAACAGATACGCAGTATTTT.